Below, 13 T cell receptor beta chains from the same sample are listed, as sequenced in a study of cytomegalovirus exposure and HLA in healthy donors. The PCR contained 60 Vbeta and 13 Jbeta primers. The protocol was immunoSEQ multiplex PCR, while the TCRdb copy is restricted to in-frame clones and leaves out a portion. The profile shows roughly 140,000 clones, 76% of them singletons. The material sequenced was PBMCs. The receptors here all came from a woman between 40 and 50 years old in good health and CMV-seronegative.

The gene calls are TRBV18 and TRBJ1-4; a weak D match, TRBD1 (6 bases). Between the trimmed V and J ends, which lost 1 base and 3 bases, there was a span of 12 bases. CDR1 is KGHSH and CDR2 is LQKENI in the germline V gene. The CDR3 has 16 amino acids. The CDR3 reads CASSPLLAGANEKLFF. CDR3 bases: TGTGCCAGCTCACCACTATTGGCAGGGGCTAATGAAAAACTGTTTTTT. Looking up the rest from reference TRBV18 and TRBJ1-4 gives the full variable domain: NAGVMQNPRHLVRRRGQEARLRCSPMKGHSHVYWYRQLPEEGLKFMVYLQKENIIDESGMPKERFSAEFPKEGPSILRIQQVVRGDSAAYFCASSPLLAGANEKLFFGSGTQLSVL.

This clone was observed a few times. The chain is built from TRBV27 and TRBJ1-5; 8 bases line up with TRBD1. Germline loops: CDR1 MNHEY, CDR2 SMNVEV (reference sequence). Trimming took 5 bases from V and 7 from J; bases not matched to a gene: 13. The CDR3 is 16 amino acids. Written as DNA, the CDR3 is TGTGCCAGCAGTCCCGGACAGGGATCGTGGCAGCAGCCCCAGCATTTT. It encodes CASSPGQGSWQQPQHF.

The chain recombines TRBV15 with TRBJ1-4; tentative D call: TRBD1 (6 bases). The germline gives CDR1 LNHNV, CDR2 YYDKDF (reference sequence). The V end lost 0 bases, the J end lost 7 bases, and 18 bases lay between the germline ends. This CDR3 has 17 amino acids. For the CDR3, the DNA is TGTGCCACCAGCAGAGAACAAGGACAGTCCGTGGGTGAAAAACTGTTTTTT. Translated, it gives CATSREQGQSVGEKLFF.

CDR3 DNA sequence: TGTGCCAGCAGTGCGGACAGGCGGGTCACTGAAGCTTTCTTT. It is translated as CASSADRRVTEAFF. The chain has TRBV6-6 and TRBJ1-1, with 7 bases fitting TRBD1. V dropped 5 bases and J dropped 4; count of bases not matched to a gene: 7. Germline-derived CDR1 and CDR2 are MNHNY and SVGAGI (reference sequence). CDR3 length: 14 residues.

The chain links TRBV25-1 to TRBJ2-2, with TRBD2 matching 9 bases. The CDR3 contains 16 residues. Germline V lookup: CDR1 MGHDK, CDR2 SYGVNS. J gave up 5 bases and V 6 bases, and 10 bases lay outside the gene matches. This chain's CDR3 is CASSDTSGRGTGELFF. The DNA for the CDR3 is TGTGCCAGCAGCGACACTAGCGGGCGGGGGACCGGGGAGCTGTTTTTT.

The rearrangement links TRBV28 to TRBJ1-3; a possible D gene is TRBD1 (5 bases). Germline V gene sequence: CDR1 MDHEN, CDR2 SYDVKM. With 2 bases removed from V and 0 bases from J, the gap between germline ends came to 23 bases. This CDR3 spans 20 amino acids. CDR3 nucleotide sequence: TGTGCCAGCAGTTTAAGGTCTTATCGCCGGGGGAACTACTCTGGAAACACCATATATTTT. Translating gives CASSLRSYRRGNYSGNTIYF.

The chain recombines TRBV7-8 with TRBJ1-2; TRBD1 agrees at 7 bases. The CDR3 is made up of 12 amino acids. CDR1 and CDR2 (germline): SGHVS, FQNEAQ. The ends lost 8 bases at V and 4 bases at J; junction bases unmatched: 4. The DNA for the CDR3 is TGTGCCAGCTCTGCAGGGGGCTATGGCTACACCTTC. It yields the protein CASSAGGYGYTF.

This clone was observed at least ten times. The chain couples TRBV4-1 to TRBJ2-6, with TRBD1 as a possible D gene (5 bases). The V end was cut by 3 bases, the J end by 4 bases, with 28 bases between. Germline V gene sequence: CDR1 MGHRA, CDR2 YSYEKL. This CDR3 region has 21 residues. Here the CDR3 reads CASSHPQRQSHLGSGANVLTF. The CDR3 bases are TGCGCCAGCAGCCACCCACAACGACAGTCCCACCTGGGGTCGGGGGCCAACGTCCTGACTTTC.

The chain links TRBV4-2 to TRBJ1-4, with 10 nucleotides matching TRBD1. CDR3 size: 16 residues. Germline trimming cut 0 bases from V and 7 bases from J; bases unmatched to any gene: 5. The germline V gene has CDR1 LGHNA and CDR2 YNFKEQ. CDR3: CASSQDRGQGFEKLFF. DNA of the CDR3: TGTGCCAGCAGCCAAGATAGGGGACAGGGGTTTGAAAAACTGTTTTTT.

The V gene is TRBV7-6, the J gene TRBJ2-7; possibly TRBD1 for D (6 bases). Germline values: CDR1 SGHVS, CDR2 FNYEAQ. The V end was cut by 4 bases, the J end by 2 bases, with 12 bases between. The CDR3 spans 14 residues. CDR3 residues: CASSWPDRPYEQYF. CDR3 DNA: TGTGCCAGCAGCTGGCCGGACAGACCCTACGAGCAGTACTTC.

This clone was detected only a few times. The same CDR3 arises from other DNA sequences in this sample as well. The chain is built from TRBV6-5 and TRBJ1-3; a possible D gene is TRBD1 (5 bases). This CDR3 contains 15 residues. CDR1 MNHEY and CDR2 SVGAGI come from the germline V gene. Trimming cost V 6 bases and J 0 bases, with 12 bases left between them. This CDR3 reads CASSRQGDSGNTIYF. CDR3 bases: TGTGCCAGCAGCCGCCAGGGTGACTCTGGAAACACCATATATTTT.

The rearrangement joins TRBV27 to TRBJ1-5, with 7 bases fitting TRBD1. The germline gives CDR1 MNHEY, CDR2 SMNVEV (reference sequence). This CDR3 region has 15 residues. V shed 7 bases, J shed 2 bases, and the junction held 8 bases outside the gene matches. The CDR3: CASTPAGGGNQPQHF. DNA of the CDR3: TGTGCCAGCACCCCGGCAGGGGGTGGCAATCAGCCCCAGCATTTT.

The chain has TRBV30 and TRBJ1-4; D unresolved. Germline CDR1 GTSNPN, CDR2 SVGIG (reference sequence). V shed 4 bases and J shed 7 bases, with 13 bases lying between them. The CDR3 runs to 13 residues. The CDR3 is CAWIPGAGEKLFF. CDR3 nucleotide sequence: TGTGCCTGGATCCCCGGCGCGGGTGAAAAACTGTTTTTT.